One T cell receptor (beta chain) is described in this entry. This specimen belongs to a study of T-cell reconstitution after alpha-beta-depleted transplantation in children. Looked up from germline, CDR1 is SGHRS and CDR2 is YFSETQ. The V end lost 6 bases, the J end lost 4 bases, and 13 bases lay between the germline ends. The length of the CDR3 is 13 residues. Unique molecular identifiers were incorporated into the prepared TCRbeta library. TCRdb used MiXCR to reprocess the PCR reads, holding one entry per CDR3 protein. Found here are about 540,000 distinct CDR3 sequences, around 19% of them singletons; the top ten hold roughly 3.3%.

Specimen: PBMCs from the stem cell graft donor, collected from the stem cell graft. The V and J genes are TRBV5-1 and TRBJ1-1; D is unresolved. The receptor's source is a human donor who donated a stem cell graft to a child with acute lymphoblastic leukemia. CDR3 nucleotide sequence: TGCGCCAGCATCCTGATCGTGGGCACTGAAGCTTTCTTT. Translation gives CASILIVGTEAFF.